These 16 T cell receptor beta chains were sequenced from one sample in a study of blood T cells in healthy people across ages. The authors ran a second PCR of about 6 to 11 cycles using a sample-barcoded 5' primer and a J-beta primer mix. TCRdb reanalysed the 5' RACE reads using MiXCR and keeps one entry per CDR3 protein. The sample consists of around 940,000 distinct CDR3 sequences, roughly 51% of them appearing once. Sequencing used blood. The receptors come from a woman aged 60 to 75 in good health.

This chain links TRBV12-3 or TRBV12-4 with TRBJ2-1; D tentatively reads TRBD1 or TRBD2 (5 bases each). CDR3 length: 15 residues. V was clipped by 3 bases and J by 4 bases, with 13 bases between them. The CDR3 spells CASSLGEGLYNEQFF. CDR3 DNA: TGTGCCAGCAGTTTGGGAGAGGGGCTTTACAATGAGCAGTTCTTC.

This clonotype was picked up one time. The V and J genes are TRBV4-1 and TRBJ2-3; TRBD2 might be the D (6 bases). The CDR3 consists of 15 residues. V shed 4 bases and J shed 4 bases, with 15 bases lying between them. CDR1 and CDR2 from the germline V gene are MGHRA and YSYEKL. The CDR3 sequence is CASSRERREPDTQYF. The CDR3 DNA sequence: TGCGCCAGCAGCCGCGAAAGACGGGAGCCAGATACGCAGTATTTT.

This clonotype was seen at least ten times. A read error is possible here, since a much larger clone lies one base away. J is TRBJ2-1 and V is TRBV29-1; D call uncertain. The germline CDR1 and CDR2 sequences are SQVTM and ANQGSEA. The V end was cut by 5 bases, the J end by 4 bases, with 9 bases between. The CDR3 loop spans 12 amino acids. In DNA form, the CDR3 reads TGCAGCGTTTGGTCAGCGTACAATGAGCAGTTCTTC. Residues: CSVWSAYNEQFF.

The chain employs TRBV20-1 and TRBJ1-4; possibly TRBD1 for D (6 bases). Germline values: CDR1 DFQATT, CDR2 SNEGSKA (reference sequence). Between the trimmed V and J ends, which lost 5 bases and 4 bases, there was a span of 14 bases. This CDR3 is built from 14 residues. The CDR3 here is CSAEPGHGNEKLFF. The CDR3 region has the DNA TGCAGTGCTGAACCGGGACATGGTAATGAAAAACTGTTTTTT.

V and J are TRBV9 and TRBJ2-7; D is unclear. The CDR3 loop spans 14 amino acids. Trimming removed 1 base from V and 4 bases from J, with 12 bases in between. The V gene's germline CDR1 is SGDLS and CDR2 YYNGEE. The chain's CDR3 is CASSVTSRSYEQYF. The CDR3 bases are TGTGCCAGCAGCGTAACCTCACGGAGTTACGAGCAGTACTTC. Based on the CDR3 plus reference TRBV9 and TRBJ2-7, the full variable domain is DSGVTQTPKHLITATGQRVTLRCSPRSGDLSVYWYQQSLDQGLQFLIQYYNGEERAKGNILERFSAQQFPDLHSELNLSSLELGDSALYFCASSVTSRSYEQYFGPGTRLTVT.

This rearrangement joins TRBV28 to TRBJ2-7; the match to TRBD2 covers 8 bases. Unmatched junction bases numbered 3, after V lost 2 bases and J lost 3 bases. Germline CDR1 is MDHEN and CDR2 is SYDVKM. CDR3 size: 14 residues. The CDR3: CASSLPGGLYEQYF. The CDR3, as DNA: TGTGCCAGCAGTTTACCGGGAGGGCTCTACGAGCAGTACTTC. Together with reference TRBV28 and TRBJ2-7, the CDR3 gives the full variable domain: DVKVTQSSRYLVKRTGEKVFLECVQDMDHENMFWYRQDPGLGLRLIYFSYDVKMKEKGDIPEGYSVSREKKERFSLILESASTNQTSMYLCASSLPGGLYEQYFGPGTRLTVT.

This chain joins TRBV7-2 and TRBJ1-1; D call uncertain. The CDR3 consists of 13 residues. V gave up 4 bases and J gave up 0 bases, with 6 bases separating them. Germline CDR1 reads SGHTA; CDR2 reads FQGNSA. The CDR3 sequence is CASSSSLNTEAFF. The CDR3 DNA is TGTGCCAGCAGCTCCTCCTTGAACACTGAAGCTTTCTTT.

This clonotype occurred a few times. The chain joins TRBV12-3 or TRBV12-4 to TRBJ2-1; D perhaps matches TRBD1 (5 bases). The CDR3 has 13 residues. Trimming took off 8 bases at V and 8 bases at J, with 16 bases between the two ends. The CDR3 sequence: CASRRAGKDEQFF. In nucleotides, the CDR3 is TGTGCCAGCCGACGGGCAGGGAAGGATGAGCAGTTCTTC.

This clonotype was detected only a few times. This sequence joins TRBV15 and TRBJ2-6; D call uncertain. The CDR3 consists of 17 residues. Germline assignment: CDR1 LNHNV and CDR2 YYDKDF (reference sequence). V lost 4 bases and J lost 1, with 14 bases in between. The CDR3 region is CATSKDFTQSGANVLTF. The CDR3 coding sequence is TGTGCCACCAGCAAGGATTTCACCCAGTCTGGGGCCAACGTCCTGACTTTC.

This clonotype came up a few times. This chain connects TRBV6-1 to TRBJ2-5; 7 bases are a match to TRBD1. Germline values: CDR1 MNHNS, CDR2 SASEGT. CDR3 length: 15 residues. V dropped 5 bases and J dropped 2; count of bases not matched to a gene: 8. The CDR3 here is CASSSLQTGQETQYF. The CDR3 DNA reads as TGTGCCAGCAGTTCTTTACAGACAGGGCAAGAGACCCAGTACTTC.

This chain uses TRBV21-1 with TRBJ1-2; the table's D call TRBD1 went unverified against the DNA. TRBV21-1 is a pseudogene segment. The CDR3 is made up of 15 amino acids. The CDR3, as DNA: TGTGCCCGCCAGAGTAGCAGGGGATGGGGCTATGGCTACACCTTC. This codes for CARQSSRGWGYGYTF.

This rearrangement joins TRBV5-1 to TRBJ2-7, with 7 bases lining up with TRBD1. Germline CDR1 and CDR2: SGHRS and YFSETQ. The CDR3 is 16 residues long. With V trimmed by 3 bases and J by 0 bases, 9 bases remained unmatched. The CDR3 loop is CASSSLGQESSYEQYF. The CDR3 coding sequence is TGCGCCAGCAGCTCCTTAGGACAGGAGAGCTCCTACGAGCAGTACTTC.

The chain uses TRBV5-1 and TRBJ2-5; perhaps TRBD1 as D (6 bases). CDR1 is SGHRS, CDR2 YFSETQ, per germline. This CDR3 contains 14 residues. V dropped 9 bases and J dropped 4 bases, with 19 bases sitting between them. The CDR3 here is CATRDRPTAETQYF. Written as DNA, the CDR3 is TGCGCCACCCGAGACAGGCCCACCGCAGAGACCCAGTACTTC. Combining the CDR3 with reference TRBV5-1 and TRBJ2-5 gives the whole variable domain KAGVTQTPRYLIKTRGQQVTLSCSPISGHRSVSWYQQTPGQGLQFLFEYFSETQRNKGNFPGRFSGRQFSNSRSEMNVSTLELGDSALYLCATRDRPTAETQYFGPGTRLLVL.

The chain has TRBV5-1 and TRBJ1-4, with unresolved D. The germline V gene has CDR1 SGHRS and CDR2 YFSETQ. This CDR3 spans 16 amino acids. Trimming removed 0 bases at V and 0 bases at J, with 9 bases between. For the CDR3, the DNA is TGCGCCAGCAGCTTGGGAGTTAGGGCAACTAATGAAAAACTGTTTTTT. Translated, it gives CASSLGVRATNEKLFF.

This clonotype was counted once. V gene TRBV2 combines with J gene TRBJ1-2; no firm D call. Germline loops: CDR1 SNHLY, CDR2 FYNNEI. The CDR3 has 12 residues. V lost 7 bases and J lost 5, with 11 bases in between. The CDR3 region has the DNA TGTGCCAGCACCCGTGAGCCTTATGGCTACACCTTC. Its translation: CASTREPYGYTF.

This clonotype has only a few counts. The chain recombines TRBV12-3 or TRBV12-4 with TRBJ2-5; 10 bases are shared with TRBD2. The end of the DNA is better explained by TRBJ2-7, so the J call may be wrong. This CDR3 region has 15 residues. This CDR3 is CASSPRTSGRYEQYF. CDR3 bases: TGTGCCAGCAGTCCTCGGACTAGCGGACGCTACGAGCAGTACTTC.